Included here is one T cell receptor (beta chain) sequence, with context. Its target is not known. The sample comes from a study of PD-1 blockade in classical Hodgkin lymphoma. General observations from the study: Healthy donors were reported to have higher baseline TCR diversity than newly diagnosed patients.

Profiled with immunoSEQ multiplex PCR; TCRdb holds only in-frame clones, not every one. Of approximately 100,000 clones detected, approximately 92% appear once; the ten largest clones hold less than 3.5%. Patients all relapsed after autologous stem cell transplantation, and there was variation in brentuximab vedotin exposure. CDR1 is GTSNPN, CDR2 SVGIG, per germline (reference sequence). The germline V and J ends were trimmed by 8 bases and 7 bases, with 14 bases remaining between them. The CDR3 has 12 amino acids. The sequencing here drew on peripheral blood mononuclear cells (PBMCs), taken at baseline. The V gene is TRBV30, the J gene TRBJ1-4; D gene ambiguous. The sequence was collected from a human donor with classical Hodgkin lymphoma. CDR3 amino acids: CAIRSGSEKLFF. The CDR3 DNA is TGTGCCATCAGGTCGGGGTCTGAAAAACTGTTTTTT.